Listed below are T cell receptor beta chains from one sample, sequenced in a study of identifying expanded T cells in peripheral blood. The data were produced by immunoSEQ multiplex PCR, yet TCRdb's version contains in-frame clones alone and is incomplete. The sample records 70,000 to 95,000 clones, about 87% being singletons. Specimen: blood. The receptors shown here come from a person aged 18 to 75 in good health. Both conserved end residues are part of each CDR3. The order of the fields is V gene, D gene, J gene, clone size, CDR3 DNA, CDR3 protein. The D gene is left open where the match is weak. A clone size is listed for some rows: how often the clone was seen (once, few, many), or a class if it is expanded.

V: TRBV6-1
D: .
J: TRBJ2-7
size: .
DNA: TGTGCCAGCAGTGGAACAGGGCTTGGCGAGCAGTACTTC
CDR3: CASSGTGLGEQYF

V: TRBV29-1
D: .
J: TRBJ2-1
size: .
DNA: TGCAGTGGTTCTGATTACCCCCTATCCTACAATGAGCAGTTCTTC
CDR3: CSGSDYPLSYNEQFF

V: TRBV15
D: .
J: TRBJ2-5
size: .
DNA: TGTGCCACCAGCAGAGACGTCCAAGAGACCCAGTACTTC
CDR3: CATSRDVQETQYF

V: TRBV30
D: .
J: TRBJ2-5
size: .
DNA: TGTGCCTGGAGTGTGTCCGGGGGCGGGGAGACCCAGTACTTC
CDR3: CAWSVSGGGETQYF

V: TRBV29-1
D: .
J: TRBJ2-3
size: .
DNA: TGCAGCGTTGAGGGTAAATTTGCAGATACGCAGTATTTT
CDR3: CSVEGKFADTQYF

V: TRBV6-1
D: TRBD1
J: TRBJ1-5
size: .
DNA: TGTGCCAGCAGTGAAGCGCTGTTGACAGGGTATCAGCCCCAGCATTTT
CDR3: CASSEALLTGYQPQHF

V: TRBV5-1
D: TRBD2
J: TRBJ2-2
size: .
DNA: TGCGCCAGCAGCCAACTAGCGGGAGGCTCGGCGAACACCGGGGAGCTGTTTTTT
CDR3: CASSQLAGGSANTGELFF

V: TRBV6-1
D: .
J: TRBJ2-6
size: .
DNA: TGTGCCAGCAGTGAAGAGCCCATGACTGCCTCTGGGGCCAACGTCCTGACTTTC
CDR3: CASSEEPMTASGANVLTF

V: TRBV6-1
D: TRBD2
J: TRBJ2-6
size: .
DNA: TGTGCCAGCAGTGAAAGAACCGGGAGGAGCTTATTCTCTGGGGCCAACGTCCTGACTTTC
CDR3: CASSERTGRSLFSGANVLTF

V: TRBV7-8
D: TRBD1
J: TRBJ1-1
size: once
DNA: TGTGCCAGCAGCGTACAGAACAGGGGTTTGAACACTGAAGCTTTCTTT
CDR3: CASSVQNRGLNTEAFF

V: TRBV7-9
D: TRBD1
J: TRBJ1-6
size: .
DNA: TGTGCCAGCAGCTCGGGACAGGGGGCGGTGAGCTCCTATAATTCACCCCTCCACTTT
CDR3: CASSSGQGAVSSYNSPLHF

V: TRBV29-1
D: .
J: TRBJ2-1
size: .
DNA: TGCAGCGTTGCCTGGGAGGGGGGGTACAATGAGCAGTTCTTC
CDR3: CSVAWEGGYNEQFF

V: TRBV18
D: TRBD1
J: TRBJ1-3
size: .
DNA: TGTGCCAGCTCACCACGCTTTCCGGGACAGGGGGCGAAAGGAAACACCATATATTTT
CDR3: CASSPRFPGQGAKGNTIYF

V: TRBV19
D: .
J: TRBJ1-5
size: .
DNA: TGTGCCAGTAGTATAGTCTCGGCAGGCGGCAATCAGCCCCAGCATTTT
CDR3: CASSIVSAGGNQPQHF

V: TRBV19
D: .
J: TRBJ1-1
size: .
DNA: TGTGCCAGTAGTCAAACGGGTTTCACTGAAGCTTTCTTT
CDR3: CASSQTGFTEAFF

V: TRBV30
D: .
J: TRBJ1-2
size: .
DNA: TGTGCCTGGGCGACGGGAGGGGGCTACACCTTC
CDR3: CAWATGGGYTF

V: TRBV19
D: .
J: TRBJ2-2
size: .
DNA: TGTGCCAGTAGTATAATAGACGGAGGGTCGGGTGGGGAGCTGTTTTTT
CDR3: CASSIIDGGSGGELFF

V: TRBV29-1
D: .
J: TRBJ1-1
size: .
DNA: TGCAGCGTTGAAAGAGTCCGGGACCTGAACACTGAAGCTTTCTTT
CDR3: CSVERVRDLNTEAFF

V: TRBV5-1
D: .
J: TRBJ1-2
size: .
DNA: TGCGCCAGCAAGGAGGGGGATAGCTATGGCTACACCTTC
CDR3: CASKEGDSYGYTF

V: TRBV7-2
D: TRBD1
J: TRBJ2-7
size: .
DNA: TGTGCCAGCAGCCCAGAGACAGGGTTATGGTCCTACGAGCAGTACTTC
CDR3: CASSPETGLWSYEQYF

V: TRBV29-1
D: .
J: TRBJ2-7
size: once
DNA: TGCAGCGCCACAGTCCGGACGGGTTCCTACGAGCAGTACTTC
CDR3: CSATVRTGSYEQYF

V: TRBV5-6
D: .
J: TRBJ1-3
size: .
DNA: TGTGCCAGCAGGCAGGGTGGGGGGTACGGCGGAAACACCATATATTTT
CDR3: CASRQGGGYGGNTIYF

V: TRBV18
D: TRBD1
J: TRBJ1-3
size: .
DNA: TGTGCCAGCTCACCACGGGACAGGATTGGAAACACCATATATTTT
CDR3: CASSPRDRIGNTIYF

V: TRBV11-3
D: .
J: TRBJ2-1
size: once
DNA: TGTGCCAGCAGCTTGGGGACGAATGAGCAGTTCTTC
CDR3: CASSLGTNEQFF

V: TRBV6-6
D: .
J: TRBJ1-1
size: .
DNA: TGTGCCAGCAGTGCTCGGACCGGGAGCACTGAAGCTTTCTTT
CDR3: CASSARTGSTEAFF

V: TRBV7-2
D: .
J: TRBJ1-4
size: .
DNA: TGTGCCAGCAGCTTAGCACTTCCAGCAACTAATGAAAAACTGTTTTTT
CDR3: CASSLALPATNEKLFF

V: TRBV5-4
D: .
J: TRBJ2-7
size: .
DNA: TGTGCCAGCAGCTTTGGTGGGGTGTTACGGGAGCAGTACTTC
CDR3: CASSFGGVLREQYF

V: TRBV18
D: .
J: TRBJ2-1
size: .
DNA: TGTGCCAGCTCTTATCAGGGCCGAGCCGGGACACCTCCGTTCTTC
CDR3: CASSYQGRAGTPPFF

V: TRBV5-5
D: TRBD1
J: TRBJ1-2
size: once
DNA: TGTGCCAGCAGCCCCGGACAGGGTACTAACTATGGCTACACCTTC
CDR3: CASSPGQGTNYGYTF

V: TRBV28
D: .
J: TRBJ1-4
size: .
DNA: TGTGCCAGCAGCTCCCCGACAGGAGCTAGAGAAAAACTGTTTTTT
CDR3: CASSSPTGAREKLFF

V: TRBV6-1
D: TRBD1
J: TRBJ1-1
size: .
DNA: TGTGCCAGCATCGGGACAGGTGATGAAGCTTTCTTT
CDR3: CASIGTGDEAFF

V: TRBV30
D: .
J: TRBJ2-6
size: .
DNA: TGTGCCTGGAGCGGAGACCTCGGGGCCAACGTCCTGACTTTC
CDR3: CAWSGDLGANVLTF

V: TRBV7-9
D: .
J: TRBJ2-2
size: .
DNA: TGTGCCAGCAGCTTTAGTGGACATGAGAACACCGGGGAGCTGTTTTTT
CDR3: CASSFSGHENTGELFF

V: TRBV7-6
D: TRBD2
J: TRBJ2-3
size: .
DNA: TGTGCCAGCAGCTTAGTTGTACCTAGCGGGAGCGGAGATACGCAGTATTTT
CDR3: CASSLVVPSGSGDTQYF

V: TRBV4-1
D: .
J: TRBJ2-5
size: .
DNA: TGCGCCAGCAGCCATCCCGGGGATCAAGAGACCCAGTACTTC
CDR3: CASSHPGDQETQYF

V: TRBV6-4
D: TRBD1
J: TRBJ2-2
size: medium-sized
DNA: TGTGCCAGCAGTGACGACAGGGATTCCGGGGAGCTGTTTTTT
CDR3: CASSDDRDSGELFF

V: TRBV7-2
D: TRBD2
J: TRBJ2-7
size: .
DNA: TGTGCCAGCAGCTTTGCTAGCGGGGCCTACGAGCAGTACTTC
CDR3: CASSFASGAYEQYF

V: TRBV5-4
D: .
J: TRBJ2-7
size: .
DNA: TGTGCCAGCAGCTTAGGGGGGATTTACGAGCAGTACTTC
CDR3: CASSLGGIYEQYF

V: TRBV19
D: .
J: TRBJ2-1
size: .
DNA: TGTGCCAGTAGTCTGGGAGGCTTTAACAATGAGCAGTTCTTC
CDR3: CASSLGGFNNEQFF

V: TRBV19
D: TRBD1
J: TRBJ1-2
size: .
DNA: TGTGCCAGTAGTATGAGGACCGGGACAGCCACCGTTAACTATGGCTACACCTTC
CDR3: CASSMRTGTATVNYGYTF

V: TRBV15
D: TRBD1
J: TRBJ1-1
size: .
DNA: TGTGCCACCAGCAGGGACCGAGGGACAGGGGAGGTTGAAGCTTTCTTT
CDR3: CATSRDRGTGEVEAFF

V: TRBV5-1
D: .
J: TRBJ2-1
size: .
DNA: TGCGCCAGCAGCTTACAGGGAGGGGATGAGCAGTTCTTC
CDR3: CASSLQGGDEQFF

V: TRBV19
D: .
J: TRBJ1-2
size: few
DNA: TGTGCCAGCAACCCGACCGCCGACTATGGCTACACCTTC
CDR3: CASNPTADYGYTF

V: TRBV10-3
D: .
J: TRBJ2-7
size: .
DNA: TGTGCCATCAGTGCGACCTACGAGCAGTACTTC
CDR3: CAISATYEQYF

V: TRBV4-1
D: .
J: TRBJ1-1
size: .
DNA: TGCGCCAGCAGCCAAGTGGCCTCCCGGGCGAACACTGAAGCTTTCTTT
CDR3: CASSQVASRANTEAFF

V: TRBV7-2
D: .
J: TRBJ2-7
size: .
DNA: TGTGCCAGCAGCTTAGCGGACACCTACGAGCAGTACTTC
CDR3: CASSLADTYEQYF

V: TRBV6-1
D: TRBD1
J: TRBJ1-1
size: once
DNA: TGTGCCAGCAGTGAGCGACAGGGGTTCATGAATGAAGCTTTCTTT
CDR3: CASSERQGFMNEAFF

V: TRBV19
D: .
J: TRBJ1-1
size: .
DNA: TGTGCCAGTACCGCCCGGCAGGTGAACACTGAAGCTTTCTTT
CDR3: CASTARQVNTEAFF

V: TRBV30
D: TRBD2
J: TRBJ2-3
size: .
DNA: TGTGCCTGGAGTGTAGGAGCGGGGTCAGATACGCAGTATTTT
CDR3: CAWSVGAGSDTQYF

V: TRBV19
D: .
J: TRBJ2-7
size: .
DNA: TGTGCCAGTAGTATTGCAGGAGGGAACTACGAGCAGTACTTC
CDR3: CASSIAGGNYEQYF

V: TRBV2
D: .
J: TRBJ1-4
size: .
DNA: TGTGCCAGCAGTGTCGGGCAGGGCGGGAGAAAACTGTTTTTT
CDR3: CASSVGQGGRKLFF

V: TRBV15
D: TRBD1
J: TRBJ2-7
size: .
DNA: TGTGCCACCTCGGACAGGGAGAACGAGCAGTACTTC
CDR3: CATSDRENEQYF

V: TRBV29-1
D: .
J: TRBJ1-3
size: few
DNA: TGCAGCGCCGACCAAGGCTCTGGAAACACCATATATTTT
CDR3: CSADQGSGNTIYF

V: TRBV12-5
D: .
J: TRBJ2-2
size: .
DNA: TGTGCTAGTGGTTTGGTACAGAACACCGGGGAGCTGTTTTTT
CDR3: CASGLVQNTGELFF

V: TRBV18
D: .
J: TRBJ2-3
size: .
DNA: TGTGCCAGCTCACCAGGGGGAGCAGATACGCAGTATTTT
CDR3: CASSPGGADTQYF